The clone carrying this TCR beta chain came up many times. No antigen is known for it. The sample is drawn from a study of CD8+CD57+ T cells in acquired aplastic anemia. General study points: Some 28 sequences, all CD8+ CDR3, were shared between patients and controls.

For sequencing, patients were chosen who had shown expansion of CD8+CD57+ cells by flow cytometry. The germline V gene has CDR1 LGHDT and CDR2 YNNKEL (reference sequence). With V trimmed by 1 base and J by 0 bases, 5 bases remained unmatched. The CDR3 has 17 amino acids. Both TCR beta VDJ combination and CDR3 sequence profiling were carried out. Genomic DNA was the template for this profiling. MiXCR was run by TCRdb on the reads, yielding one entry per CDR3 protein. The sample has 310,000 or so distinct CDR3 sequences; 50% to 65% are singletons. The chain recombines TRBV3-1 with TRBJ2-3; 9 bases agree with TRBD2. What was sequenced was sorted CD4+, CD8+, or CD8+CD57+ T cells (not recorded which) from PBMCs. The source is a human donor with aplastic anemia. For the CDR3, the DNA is TGTGCCAGCAGCCAAGGGGTAGCGGGGGCTAGCACAGATACGCAGTATTTT. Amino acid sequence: CASSQGVAGASTDTQYF.